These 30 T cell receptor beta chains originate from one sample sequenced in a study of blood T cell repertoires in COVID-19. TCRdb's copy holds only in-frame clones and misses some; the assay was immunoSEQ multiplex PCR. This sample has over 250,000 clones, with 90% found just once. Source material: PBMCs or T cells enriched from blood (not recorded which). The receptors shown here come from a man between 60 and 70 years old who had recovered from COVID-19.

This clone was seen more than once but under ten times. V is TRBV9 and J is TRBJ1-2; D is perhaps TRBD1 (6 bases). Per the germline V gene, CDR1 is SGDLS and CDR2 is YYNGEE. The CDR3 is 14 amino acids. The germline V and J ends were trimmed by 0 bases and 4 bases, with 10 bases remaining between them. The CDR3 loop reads CASSVGQGTYGYTF. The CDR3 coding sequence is TGTGCCAGCAGCGTAGGTCAGGGGACCTATGGCTACACCTTC.

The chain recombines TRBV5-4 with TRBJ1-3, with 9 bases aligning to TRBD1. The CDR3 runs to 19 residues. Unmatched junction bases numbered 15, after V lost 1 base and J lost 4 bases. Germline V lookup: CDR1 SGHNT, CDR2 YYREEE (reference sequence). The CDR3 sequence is CASSLKIGGGTGSGNTIYF. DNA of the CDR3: TGTGCCAGCAGCTTGAAGATTGGGGGCGGGACAGGGTCCGGAAACACCATATATTTT.

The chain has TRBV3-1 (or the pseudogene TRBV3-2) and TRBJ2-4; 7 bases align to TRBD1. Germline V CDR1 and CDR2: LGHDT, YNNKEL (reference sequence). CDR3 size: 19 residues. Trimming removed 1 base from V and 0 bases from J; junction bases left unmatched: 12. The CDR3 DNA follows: TGTGCCAGCAGCCAAGTATGGGTCGGGACAGCCCTAGCCAAAAACATTCAGTACTTC. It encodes CASSQVWVGTALAKNIQYF.

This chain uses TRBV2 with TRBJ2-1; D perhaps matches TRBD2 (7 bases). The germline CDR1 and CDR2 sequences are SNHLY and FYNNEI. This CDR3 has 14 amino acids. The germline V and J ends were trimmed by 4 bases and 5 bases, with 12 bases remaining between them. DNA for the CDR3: TGTGCCAGCAGTGTGGGGGGGCGCAACAATGAGCAGTTCTTC. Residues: CASSVGGRNNEQFF.

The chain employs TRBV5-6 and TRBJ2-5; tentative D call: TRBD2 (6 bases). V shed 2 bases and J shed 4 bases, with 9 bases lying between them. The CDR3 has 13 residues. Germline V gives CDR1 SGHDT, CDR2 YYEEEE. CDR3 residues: CASSFGSLETQYF. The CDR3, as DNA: TGTGCCAGCAGCTTCGGGAGTTTAGAGACCCAGTACTTC.

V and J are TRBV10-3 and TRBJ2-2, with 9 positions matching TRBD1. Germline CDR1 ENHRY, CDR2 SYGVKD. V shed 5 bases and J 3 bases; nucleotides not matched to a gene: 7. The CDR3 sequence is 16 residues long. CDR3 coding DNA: TGTGCCATCAGTAAGAGGGACAGGGATGACACCGGGGAGCTGTTTTTT. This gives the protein CAISKRDRDDTGELFF.

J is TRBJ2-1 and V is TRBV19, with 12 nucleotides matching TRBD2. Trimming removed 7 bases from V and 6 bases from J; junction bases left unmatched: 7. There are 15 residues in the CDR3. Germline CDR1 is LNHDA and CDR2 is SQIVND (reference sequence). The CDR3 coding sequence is TGTGCCAGTAAAAGGGGACTAGCGGGCAGCAATGAGCAGTTCTTC. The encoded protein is CASKRGLAGSNEQFF.

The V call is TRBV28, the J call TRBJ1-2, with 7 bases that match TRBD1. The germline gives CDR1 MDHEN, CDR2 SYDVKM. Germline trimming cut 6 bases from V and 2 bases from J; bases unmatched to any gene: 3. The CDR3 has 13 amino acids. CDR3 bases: TGTGCCAGCAGACTGACAGGGAACTATGGCTACACCTTC. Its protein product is CASRLTGNYGYTF.

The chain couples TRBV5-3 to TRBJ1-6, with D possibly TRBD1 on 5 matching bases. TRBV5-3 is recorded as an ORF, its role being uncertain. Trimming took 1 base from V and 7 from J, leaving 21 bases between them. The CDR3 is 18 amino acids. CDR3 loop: CARSLCRTLIGGNSPLHF. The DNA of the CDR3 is TGTGCCAGAAGCTTGTGTCGGACACTCATCGGTGGGAATTCACCCCTCCACTTT.

CDR3 bases: TGCGCCAGCAGCTTGGCCCTCTCTAGCGGGGGAGAGACCCAGTACTTC. Protein: CASSLALSSGGETQYF. V usage is TRBV5-1 and J usage is TRBJ2-5, with 10 bases fitting TRBD2. The V and J ends lost 0 bases and 4 bases, in that order; junction bases with no gene match: 6. This CDR3 is 16 amino acids long. CDR1 and CDR2 from the germline V gene are SGHRS and YFSETQ.

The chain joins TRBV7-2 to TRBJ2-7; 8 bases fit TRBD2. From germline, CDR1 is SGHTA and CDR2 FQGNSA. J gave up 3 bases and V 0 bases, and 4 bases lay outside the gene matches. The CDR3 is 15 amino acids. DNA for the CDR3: TGTGCCAGCAGCTTAGCGCGGGGGGACCTCTACGAGCAGTACTTC. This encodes CASSLARGDLYEQYF.

CDR3 DNA: TGTGCCAGCTCACCACTGGGACAAAGCAATCAGCCCCAGCATTTT. Translating gives CASSPLGQSNQPQHF. The chain has TRBV18 and TRBJ1-5; D might be TRBD1 (6 bases). The CDR3 has 15 residues. V was cut by 1 base and J by 1 base, with 8 bases left in between. CDR1 and CDR2 from the germline V gene are KGHSH and LQKENI.

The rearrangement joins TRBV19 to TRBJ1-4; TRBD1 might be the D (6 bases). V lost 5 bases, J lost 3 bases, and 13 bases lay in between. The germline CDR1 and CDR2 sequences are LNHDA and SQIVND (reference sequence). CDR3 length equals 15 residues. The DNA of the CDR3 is TGTGCCAGTAGTGTTCGGACAGCACCTAATGAAAAACTGTTTTTT. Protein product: CASSVRTAPNEKLFF.

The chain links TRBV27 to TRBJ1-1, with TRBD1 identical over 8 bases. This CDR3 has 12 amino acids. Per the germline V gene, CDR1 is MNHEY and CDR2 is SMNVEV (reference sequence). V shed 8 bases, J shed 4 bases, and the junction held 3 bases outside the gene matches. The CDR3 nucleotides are TGTGCCAGCGCAACAGGGGGCACTGAAGCTTTCTTT. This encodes CASATGGTEAFF.

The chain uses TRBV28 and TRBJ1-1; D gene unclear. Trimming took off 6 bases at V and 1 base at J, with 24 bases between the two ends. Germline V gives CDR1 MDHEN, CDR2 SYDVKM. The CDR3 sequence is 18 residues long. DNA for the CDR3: TGTGCCAGCAGAACCCTCCCTTTTGGGCGGAGGACGAACACTGAAGCTTTCTTT. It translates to CASRTLPFGRRTNTEAFF.

The CDR3 nucleotides are TGTGCCTCGGGACTAGCGGGGGATCGAGAGACCCAGTACTTC. Protein: CASGLAGDRETQYF. The chain has TRBV27 and TRBJ2-5; the match to TRBD2 covers 14 bases. Germline V gene lookup returns CDR1 MNHEY and CDR2 SMNVEV (reference sequence). The CDR3 length is 14 residues. V was pared by 11 bases and J by 4 bases, with 6 bases of the junction left unmatched.

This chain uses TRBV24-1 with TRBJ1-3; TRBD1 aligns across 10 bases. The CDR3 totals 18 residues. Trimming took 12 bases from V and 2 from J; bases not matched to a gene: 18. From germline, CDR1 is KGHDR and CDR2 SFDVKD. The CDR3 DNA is TGTGCCCCATCAACCGGGACAGGGGTGATGTTAACTGGAAACACCATATATTTT. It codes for CAPSTGTGVMLTGNTIYF.

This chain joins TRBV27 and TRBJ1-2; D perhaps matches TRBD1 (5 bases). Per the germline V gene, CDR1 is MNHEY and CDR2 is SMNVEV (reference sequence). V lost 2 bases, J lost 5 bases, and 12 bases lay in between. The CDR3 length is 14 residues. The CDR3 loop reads CASSLRLGGYGYTF. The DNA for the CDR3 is TGTGCCAGCAGTTTAAGGTTGGGGGGTTATGGCTACACCTTC.

CDR3 loop: CASSQDQGVGETQYF. The CDR3, as DNA: TGTGCCAGCAGCCAAGATCAGGGGGTCGGGGAGACCCAGTACTTC. The chain combines TRBV4-2 with TRBJ2-5; 7 nucleotides agree with TRBD1. Trimming took 0 bases from V and 5 from J; bases not matched to a gene: 6. The CDR3 totals 15 residues. The V gene's germline CDR1 is LGHNA and CDR2 YNFKEQ.

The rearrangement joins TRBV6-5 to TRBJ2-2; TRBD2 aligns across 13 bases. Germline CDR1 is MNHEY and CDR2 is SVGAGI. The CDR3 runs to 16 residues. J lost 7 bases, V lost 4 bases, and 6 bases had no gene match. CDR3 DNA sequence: TGTGCCAGCAGTTCACTAGCGGGAGGGCGTTTCGGGGAGCTGTTTTTT. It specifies CASSSLAGGRFGELFF.

CDR3 sequence (DNA): TGCGCCAGCAGCTTGGACGGGTACTCCTACAATGAGCAGTTCTTC. Residues: CASSLDGYSYNEQFF. The chain couples TRBV5-1 to TRBJ2-1, with D unresolved. Germline CDR1 is SGHRS and CDR2 is YFSETQ. The CDR3 loop spans 15 amino acids. V was trimmed by 0 bases and J by 0 bases, leaving 7 bases between them.

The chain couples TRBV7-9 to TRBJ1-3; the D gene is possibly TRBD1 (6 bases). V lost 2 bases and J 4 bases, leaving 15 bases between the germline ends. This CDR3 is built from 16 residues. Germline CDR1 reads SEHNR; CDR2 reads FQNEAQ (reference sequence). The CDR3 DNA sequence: TGTGCCAGCAGCTTAAATACAGGGAGTCTCGGAAACACCATATATTTT. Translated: CASSLNTGSLGNTIYF. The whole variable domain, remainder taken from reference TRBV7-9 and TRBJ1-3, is DTGVSQNPRHKITKRGQNVTFRCDPISEHNRLYWYRQTLGQGPEFLTYFQNEAQLEKSRLLSDRFSAERPKGSFSTLEIQRTEQGDSAMYLCASSLNTGSLGNTIYFGEGSWLTVV.

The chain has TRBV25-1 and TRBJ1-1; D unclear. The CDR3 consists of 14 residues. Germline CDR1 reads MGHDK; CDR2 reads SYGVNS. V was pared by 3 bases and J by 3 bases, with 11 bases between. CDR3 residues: CASSEDPGYTEAFF. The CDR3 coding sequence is TGTGCCAGCAGTGAGGATCCGGGTTACACTGAAGCTTTCTTT.

CDR3 amino acids: CASSSNGEQFF. CDR3 in DNA: TGTGCCAGCAGCTCGAACGGTGAGCAGTTCTTC. The rearrangement joins TRBV5-5 to TRBJ2-1; D call uncertain. The V end lost 3 bases, the J end lost 9 bases, and 7 bases lay between the germline ends. This CDR3 contains 11 residues. Germline V CDR1 and CDR2: SGHKS, YYEKEE (reference sequence).

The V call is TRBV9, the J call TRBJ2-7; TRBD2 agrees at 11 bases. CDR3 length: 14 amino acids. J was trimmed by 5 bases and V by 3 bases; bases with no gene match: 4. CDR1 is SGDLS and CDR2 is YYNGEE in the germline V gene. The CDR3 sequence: CASSAASGRNEQYF. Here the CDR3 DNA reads TGTGCCAGCAGCGCGGCTAGCGGGAGGAACGAGCAGTACTTC.

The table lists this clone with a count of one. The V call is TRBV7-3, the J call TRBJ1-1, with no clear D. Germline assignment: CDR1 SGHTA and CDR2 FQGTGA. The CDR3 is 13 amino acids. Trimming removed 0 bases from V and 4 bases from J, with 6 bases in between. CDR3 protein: CASSLTGSTEAFF. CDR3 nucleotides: TGTGCCAGCAGCTTAACCGGGTCCACTGAAGCTTTCTTT.

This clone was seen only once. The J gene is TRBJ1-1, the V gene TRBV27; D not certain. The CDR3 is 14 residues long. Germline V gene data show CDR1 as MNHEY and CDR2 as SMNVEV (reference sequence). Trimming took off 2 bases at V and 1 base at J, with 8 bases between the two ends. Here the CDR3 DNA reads TGTGCCAGCAGTTTACGCAGATCGAACACTGAAGCTTTCTTT. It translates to CASSLRRSNTEAFF.

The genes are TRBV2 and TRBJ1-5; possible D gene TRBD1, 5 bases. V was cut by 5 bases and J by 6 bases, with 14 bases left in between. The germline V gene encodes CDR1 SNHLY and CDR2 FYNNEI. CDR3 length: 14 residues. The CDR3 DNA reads TGTGCCAGCAGTCCGGATCCCGGGGGTCAGCCCCAGCATTTT. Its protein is CASSPDPGGQPQHF.

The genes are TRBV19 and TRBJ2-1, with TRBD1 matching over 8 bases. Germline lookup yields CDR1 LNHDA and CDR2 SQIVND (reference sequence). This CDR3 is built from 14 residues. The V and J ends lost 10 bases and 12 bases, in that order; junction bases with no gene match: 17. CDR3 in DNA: TGTGCCATCGCACCGGGACAGGCCCCAACCAGGCAGTTCTTC. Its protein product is CAIAPGQAPTRQFF.

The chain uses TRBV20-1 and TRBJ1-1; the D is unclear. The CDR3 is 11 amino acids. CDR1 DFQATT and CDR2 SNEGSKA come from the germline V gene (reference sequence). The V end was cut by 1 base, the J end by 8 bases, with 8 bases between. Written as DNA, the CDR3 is TGCAGTGCTAGAGCTGCCGAGGAAGCTTTCTTT. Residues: CSARAAEEAFF.